These T cell receptor beta chains were read from a single sample in a study of T cell changes during pregnancy in multiple sclerosis. Sequencing was performed with immunoSEQ multiplex PCR; in TCRdb, only in-frame clones are kept and a portion is missing. The sample has 90,000 to 120,000 clones, around 90% seen once. Specimen: peripheral blood, collected in the second trimester of pregnancy. The receptors here all came from a female donor with multiple sclerosis, enrolled in a pregnancy study. Both conserved end residues are part of each CDR3.

v_call	j_call	cdr3_aa
TRBV19	TRBJ1-1	CASSVDRGNTEAFF
TRBV5-1	TRBJ2-2	CAIRQGEGTGELFF
TRBV28	TRBJ1-2	CASSAIGTGYGYTF
TRBV28	TRBJ2-7	CASTPGGTSGRMREQYF
TRBV4-1	TRBJ1-1	CASSRGPGTEAFF
TRBV9	TRBJ1-1	CASSPQGQLGTEAFF
TRBV9	TRBJ2-2	CASSVEREHTGELFF
TRBV5-6	TRBJ2-3	CASSVGTETDTQYF
TRBV5-4	TRBJ2-3	CASRRDTGTGRTDTQYF
TRBV14	TRBJ1-1	CASSQVGTGNTEAFF
TRBV28	TRBJ2-6	CASRETSGSTGANVLTF
TRBV7-2	TRBJ2-7	CASSNNEGGEQYF
TRBV5-1	TRBJ1-2	CASSLRTGPKYGYTF
TRBV5-5	TRBJ2-7	CASSSSAYEQYF
TRBV10-3	TRBJ2-7	CAISEPGQGGILKQYF
TRBV7-3	TRBJ2-1	CASSLTKGLAGGHEQFF
TRBV19	TRBJ2-1	CASRLTSGGTGNEQFF
TRBV6-1	TRBJ1-2	CASSETGSPNYGYTF
TRBV10-1	TRBJ1-1	CASSETGTDQAFF
TRBV9	TRBJ1-5	CASSSGHLNQPQHF
TRBV4-2	TRBJ2-7	CASSQQLAGDEQYF
TRBV28	TRBJ2-7	CASRSTSGRSIYEQYF
TRBV18	TRBJ1-1	CASSPQEAEAFF
TRBV2	TRBJ1-3	CASSSDRSSGNTIYF
TRBV27	TRBJ1-2	CASRRQGGYGYTF
TRBV7-2	TRBJ2-7	CASSLDEGVAEYF
TRBV5-1	TRBJ1-2	CASSESGGGNYGYTF
TRBV6-1	TRBJ2-1	CASSRDSDNEQFF
TRBV6-4	TRBJ2-7	CASSDHPAGTGKDEQYF
TRBV5-6	TRBJ1-1	CASSLWRDWGRKNTEAFF
TRBV28	TRBJ2-1	CASSLNLEQFF
TRBV6-6	TRBJ2-1	CASRQTSGFYNEQFF
TRBV15	TRBJ2-7	CATSRDWAYEQYF
TRBV18	TRBJ1-5	CASSPRGGGNQPQHF
TRBV5-6	TRBJ1-5	CASSSYQRGRSNQPRHF
TRBV29-1	TRBJ2-5	CSVVGQAETQYF
TRBV15	TRBJ1-3	CATSRARGPGNTIYF
TRBV6-1	TRBJ2-7	CASRERGGTSYEQYF
TRBV7-2	TRBJ2-2	CASSNNGLTSPSIRELFF
TRBV30	TRBJ1-1	CAWSVDGESTEAFF
TRBV28	TRBJ2-1	CASRGGGFYNEQFF
TRBV10-2	TRBJ2-7	CASSEGREGREQYF
TRBV7-3	TRBJ2-5	CASSLTRGSQETQYF
TRBV6-5	TRBJ1-1	CASSQDWGGNTEAFF
TRBV5-1	TRBJ1-3	CASSQQANSGNTIYF
TRBV5-5	TRBJ2-7	CASSFRSATGGGGYEQYF
TRBV19	TRBJ1-4	CASRTATNEKLFF
TRBV28	TRBJ2-1	CASSPRRGRGTSGNDEQFF
TRBV5-1	TRBJ2-1	CASSLGLAFNEQFF
TRBV30	TRBJ1-2	CACGGGLGGYTF
TRBV20-1	TRBJ2-3	CSASHRETQYF
TRBV30	TRBJ1-3	CAWSVPGQAASGNTIYF
TRBV9	TRBJ2-5	CASSVAGTPQETQYF
TRBV19	TRBJ2-5	CASMGREETQYF
TRBV19	TRBJ2-3	CASTPEGTGLNTQYF